This T cell receptor beta chain was retrieved from a study of shared clonotypes between healthy human individuals. About the research overall: Each donor's CD4 naive and CD4 memory cells filled three plates apiece, CD8 naive two, and CD8 memory one.

About this clone: The sample carries other DNA sequences with the same CDR3.

Sequencing used immunoSEQ multiplex PCR; TCRdb keeps in-frame clones, though not all of them. The data show 2 million to 3 million clones, roughly 92% seen once. Germline CDR1 is ENHRY and CDR2 is SYGVKD. V lost 3 bases to trimming and J lost 5 bases, with 10 bases between them. This CDR3 is built from 13 residues. The sequencing input was naive CD4+ T cells sorted from blood. Described subset: CD45RA+ positively selected. This clonotype originated in a man between 18 and 35 years old in good health. The rearrangement joins TRBV10-3 to TRBJ2-5; D is perhaps TRBD2 (5 bases). The CDR3 here is CAISEGSGETQYF. The CDR3 DNA reads as TGTGCCATCAGTGAAGGGTCGGGGGAGACCCAGTACTTC.